A single TCR beta chain is shown here with its context. What it binds is not known. The germline V gene has CDR1 SEHNR and CDR2 FQNEAQ (reference sequence). The CDR3 loop spans 13 amino acids. The V end was cut by 1 base, the J end by 5 bases, with 8 bases between. The entry originates in a study of cytomegalovirus exposure and HLA in healthy donors. Study results and caveats: For most TCR beta V segments, an earlier analysis put the productive rate at about 87% or about 30% of the time. Researchers reported in a later analysis that a missense DCLRE1C variant was tied to TCR beta V- and J-gene trimming.

The PCR was carried out with 60 Vbeta primers and 13 Jbeta primers. The assay was immunoSEQ multiplex PCR, and TCRdb's table has in-frame clones only and misses some. Of 160,000 or so clones listed, about 75% are singletons. Sequenced input: PBMCs. The receptor was derived from a female donor in good health and CMV-seronegative. This chain connects TRBV7-9 to TRBJ2-5; tentative D call: TRBD2 (6 bases). The CDR3 reads CASSLGLGETQYF. The CDR3 DNA follows: TGTGCCAGCAGCTTAGGACTAGGCGAGACCCAGTACTTC.